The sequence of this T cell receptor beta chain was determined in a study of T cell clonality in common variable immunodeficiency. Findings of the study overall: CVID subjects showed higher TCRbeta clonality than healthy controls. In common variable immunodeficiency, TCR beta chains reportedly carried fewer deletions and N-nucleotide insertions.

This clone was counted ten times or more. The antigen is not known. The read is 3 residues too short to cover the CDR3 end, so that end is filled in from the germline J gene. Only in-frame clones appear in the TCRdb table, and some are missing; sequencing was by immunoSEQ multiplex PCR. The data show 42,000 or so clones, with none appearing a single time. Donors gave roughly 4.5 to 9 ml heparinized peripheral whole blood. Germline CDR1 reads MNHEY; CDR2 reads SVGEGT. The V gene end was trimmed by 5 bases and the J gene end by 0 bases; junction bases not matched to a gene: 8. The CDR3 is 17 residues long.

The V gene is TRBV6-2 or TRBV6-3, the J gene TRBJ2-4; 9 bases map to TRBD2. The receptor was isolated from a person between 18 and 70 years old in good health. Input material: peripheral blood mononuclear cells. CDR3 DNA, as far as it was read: TGTGCCAGCAGTAACGGGCGGGGGGGGTCAGCCAAAAACATT. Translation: CASSNGRGGSAKNI. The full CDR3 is CASSNGRGGSAKNIQYF.